This T cell receptor beta chain was profiled in a study of shared clonotypes between healthy human individuals. The assay was immunoSEQ multiplex PCR, and TCRdb's table has in-frame clones only and misses some. The profile shows 2 million to 2.5 million clones, roughly 94% of them singletons. Per the germline V gene, CDR1 is GTSNPN and CDR2 is SVGIG (reference sequence). This CDR3 is 11 amino acids long. V was trimmed by 4 bases and J by 18 bases, leaving 16 bases between them. Sequencing was done on a sample of naive CD4+ T cells sorted from blood. As for subset: CD45RA+ positively selected. The chain has TRBV30 and TRBJ2-6; D may be TRBD1 or TRBD2 (5 bases each). The clonotype was recovered from a man between 18 and 35 years old in good health. CDR3 amino acids: CAWNPGTSSTF. Here the CDR3 DNA reads TGTGCCTGGAACCCAGGGACCTCCTCGACTTTC.